This TCR beta chain was sequenced in a study of post-analysis software for immune sequencing data. General study results and limits: Versus controls, multiple sclerosis patients showed significantly lower diversity (normalized Chao1). There were roughly five TRBV segments more frequent in patients than controls, and TRBV5-6, TRBV5-1 and TRBV20-1 were among them.

Note on this clonotype: Its target is not known.

Unique molecular identifiers tagged the TCR beta cDNA libraries. Using its own MiXCR run on the PCR reads, TCRdb lists one record per CDR3 protein. The sample lists about 560,000 distinct CDR3 sequences, around 44% occurring once. Germline CDR1 reads ENHRY; CDR2 reads SYGVKD. Losses at the gene ends were 6 bases for V and 10 bases for J; bases not matched to a gene: 9. This CDR3 comprises 14 residues. The sample taken for sequencing was blood. This chain links TRBV10-3 with TRBJ2-1; 10 nucleotides match TRBD2. The TCR was taken from a girl aged 10 to 17 with multiple sclerosis. CDR3 residues: CAIRIAGGNYEQFF. As DNA, the CDR3 is TGTGCCATCAGGATAGCGGGAGGTAACTACGAGCAGTTCTTC.